The sample holds a few counts of the clone carrying this T cell receptor beta chain. In the study's own analysis: Cell counts per sample came from amplifying reference gene primers. Measured with immunoSEQ multiplex PCR; TCRdb has only the in-frame clones, and not every one. V, J and clone size reflect that table, while D and trimming were determined from the DNA. The table has around 55,000 clones, about 91% seen once. This record belongs to a study of blood T cell repertoires in COVID-19. About the research overall: Acute and convalescent COVID-19 samples came from the United States, Italy and Spain.

This CDR3 spans 13 amino acids. The ends were cut back, 4 bases at V and 3 bases at J, with 10 bases in the middle. CDR1 and CDR2 from the germline V gene are GTSNPN and SVGIG (reference sequence). A Seattle source enrolled patients during active infection and followed them longitudinally. This receptor was identified in a man aged 35-49 years with COVID-19, enrolled during active disease. The material sequenced was peripheral blood. The chain employs TRBV30 and TRBJ2-4; tentative D call: TRBD2 (5 bases). In nucleotides, the CDR3 is TGTGCCTGGAAGGTAGCGAACAAAAACATTCAGTACTTC. Translation: CAWKVANKNIQYF.